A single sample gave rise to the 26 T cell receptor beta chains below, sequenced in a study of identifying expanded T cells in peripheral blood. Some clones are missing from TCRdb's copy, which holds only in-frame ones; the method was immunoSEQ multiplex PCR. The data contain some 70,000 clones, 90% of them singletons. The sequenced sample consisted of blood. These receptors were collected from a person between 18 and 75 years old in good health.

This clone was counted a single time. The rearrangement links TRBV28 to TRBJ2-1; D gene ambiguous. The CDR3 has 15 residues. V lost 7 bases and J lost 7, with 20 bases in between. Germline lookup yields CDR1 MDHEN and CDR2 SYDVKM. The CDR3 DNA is TGTGCCAGCACCATCCCCAGGCTCGAGGCGAATGAGCAGTTCTTC. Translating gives CASTIPRLEANEQFF.

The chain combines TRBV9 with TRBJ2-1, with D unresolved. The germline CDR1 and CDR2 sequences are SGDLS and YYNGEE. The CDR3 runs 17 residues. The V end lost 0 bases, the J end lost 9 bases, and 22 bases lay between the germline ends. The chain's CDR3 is CASSVASKSVDGGEQFF. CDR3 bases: TGTGCCAGCAGCGTAGCTTCGAAGTCGGTGGATGGCGGTGAGCAGTTCTTC.

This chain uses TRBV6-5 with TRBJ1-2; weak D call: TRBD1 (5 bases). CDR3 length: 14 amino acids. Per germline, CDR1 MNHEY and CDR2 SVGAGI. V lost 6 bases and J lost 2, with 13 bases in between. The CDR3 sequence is CASSLGGENYGYTF. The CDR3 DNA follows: TGTGCCAGCAGCCTAGGAGGGGAAAACTATGGCTACACCTTC.

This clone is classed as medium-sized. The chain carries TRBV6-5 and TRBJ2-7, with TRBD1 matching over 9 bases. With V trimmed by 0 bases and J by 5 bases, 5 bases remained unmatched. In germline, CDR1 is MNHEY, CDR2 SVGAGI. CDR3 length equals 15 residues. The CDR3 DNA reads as TGTGCCAGCAGTTACTCTGGGACAGGGAGGAACGAGCAGTACTTC. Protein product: CASSYSGTGRNEQYF.

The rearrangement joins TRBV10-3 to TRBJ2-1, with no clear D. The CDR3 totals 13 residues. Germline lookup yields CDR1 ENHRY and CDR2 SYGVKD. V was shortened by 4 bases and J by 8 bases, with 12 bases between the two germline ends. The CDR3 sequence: CAISGVPTDEQFF. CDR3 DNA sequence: TGTGCCATCAGTGGGGTTCCGACGGATGAGCAGTTCTTC.

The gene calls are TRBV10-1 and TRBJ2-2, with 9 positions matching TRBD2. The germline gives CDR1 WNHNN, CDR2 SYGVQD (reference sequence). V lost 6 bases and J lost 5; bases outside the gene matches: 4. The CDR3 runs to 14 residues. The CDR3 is CASRREGRTGELFF. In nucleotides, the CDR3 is TGCGCCAGCAGGCGGGAGGGGAGGACCGGGGAGCTGTTTTTT.

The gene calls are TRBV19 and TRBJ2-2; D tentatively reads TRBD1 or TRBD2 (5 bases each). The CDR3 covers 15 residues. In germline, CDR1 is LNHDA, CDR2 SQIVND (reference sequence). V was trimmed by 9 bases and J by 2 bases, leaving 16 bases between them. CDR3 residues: CASQSPGRNTGELFF. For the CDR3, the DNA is TGTGCCAGCCAATCACCGGGGCGAAACACCGGGGAGCTGTTTTTT.

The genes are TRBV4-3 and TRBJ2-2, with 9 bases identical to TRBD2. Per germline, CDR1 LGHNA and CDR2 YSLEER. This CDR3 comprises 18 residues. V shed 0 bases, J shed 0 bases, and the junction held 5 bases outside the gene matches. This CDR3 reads CASSQDMSGRTNTGELFF. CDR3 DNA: TGCGCCAGCAGCCAAGATATGAGCGGGAGGACGAACACCGGGGAGCTGTTTTTT.

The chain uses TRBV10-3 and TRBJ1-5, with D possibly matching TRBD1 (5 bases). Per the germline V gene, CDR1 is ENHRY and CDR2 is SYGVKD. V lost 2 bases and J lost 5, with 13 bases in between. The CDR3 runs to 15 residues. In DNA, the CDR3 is TGTGCCATCAGTGAGATTTGGGGCCGCGATCAGCCCCAGCATTTT. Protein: CAISEIWGRDQPQHF.

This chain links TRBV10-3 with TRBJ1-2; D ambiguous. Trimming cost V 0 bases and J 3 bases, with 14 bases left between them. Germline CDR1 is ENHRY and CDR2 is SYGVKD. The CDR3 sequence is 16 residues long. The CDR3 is CAISESTAVHYYGYTF. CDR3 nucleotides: TGTGCCATCAGTGAGTCAACGGCTGTCCACTACTATGGCTACACCTTC.

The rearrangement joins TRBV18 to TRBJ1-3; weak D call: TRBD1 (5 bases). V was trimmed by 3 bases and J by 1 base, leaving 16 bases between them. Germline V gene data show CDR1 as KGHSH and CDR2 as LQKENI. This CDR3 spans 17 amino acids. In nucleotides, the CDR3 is TGTGCCAGCTCACCGTCGGGAGGGGCCAGTTCTGGAAACACCATATATTTT. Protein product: CASSPSGGASSGNTIYF. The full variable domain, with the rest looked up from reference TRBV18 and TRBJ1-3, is NAGVMQNPRHLVRRRGQEARLRCSPMKGHSHVYWYRQLPEEGLKFMVYLQKENIIDESGMPKERFSAEFPKEGPSILRIQQVVRGDSAAYFCASSPSGGASSGNTIYFGEGSWLTVV.

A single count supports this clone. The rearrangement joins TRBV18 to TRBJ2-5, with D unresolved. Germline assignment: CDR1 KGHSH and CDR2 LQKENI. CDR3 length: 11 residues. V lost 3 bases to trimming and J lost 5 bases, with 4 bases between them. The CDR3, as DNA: TGTGCCAGCTCACCGGGGGAGACCCAGTACTTC. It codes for CASSPGETQYF.

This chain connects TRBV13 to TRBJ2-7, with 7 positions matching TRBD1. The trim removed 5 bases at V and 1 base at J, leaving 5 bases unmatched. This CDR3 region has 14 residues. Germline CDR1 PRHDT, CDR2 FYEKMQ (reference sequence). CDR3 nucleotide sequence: TGTGCCAGCAGCCCCGGGACAGAGTCCTACGAGCAGTACTTC. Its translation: CASSPGTESYEQYF.

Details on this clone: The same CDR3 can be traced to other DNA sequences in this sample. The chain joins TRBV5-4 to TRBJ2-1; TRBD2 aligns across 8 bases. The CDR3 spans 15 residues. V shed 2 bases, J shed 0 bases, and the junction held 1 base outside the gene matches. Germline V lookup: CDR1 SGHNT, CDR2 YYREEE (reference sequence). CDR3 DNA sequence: TGTGCCAGCAGCTTCAGCGGGGGCTCCTACAATGAGCAGTTCTTC. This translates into CASSFSGGSYNEQFF.

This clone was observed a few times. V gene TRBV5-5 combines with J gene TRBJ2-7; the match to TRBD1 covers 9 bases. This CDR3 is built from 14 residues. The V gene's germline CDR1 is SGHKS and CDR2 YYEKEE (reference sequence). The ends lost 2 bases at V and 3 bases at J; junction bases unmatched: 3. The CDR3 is CASSFQTGGYEQYF. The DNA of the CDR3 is TGTGCCAGCAGCTTTCAGACAGGGGGCTACGAGCAGTACTTC.

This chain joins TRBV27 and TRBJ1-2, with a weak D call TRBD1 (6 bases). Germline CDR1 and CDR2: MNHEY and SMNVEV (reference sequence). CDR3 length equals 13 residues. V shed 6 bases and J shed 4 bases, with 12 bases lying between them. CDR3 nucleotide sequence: TGTGCCAGCAGCGCCAGGGGCCCCTATGGCTACACCTTC. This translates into CASSARGPYGYTF.

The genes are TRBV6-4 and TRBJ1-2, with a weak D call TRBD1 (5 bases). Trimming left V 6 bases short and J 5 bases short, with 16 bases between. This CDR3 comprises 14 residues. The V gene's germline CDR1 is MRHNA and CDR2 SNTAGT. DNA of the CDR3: TGTGCCAGCAGGACCCCCCCGACAGTATATGGCTACACCTTC. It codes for CASRTPPTVYGYTF.

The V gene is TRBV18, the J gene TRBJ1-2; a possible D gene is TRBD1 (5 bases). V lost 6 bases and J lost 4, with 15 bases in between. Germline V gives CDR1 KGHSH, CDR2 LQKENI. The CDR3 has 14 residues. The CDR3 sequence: CASSPTGGTYGYTF. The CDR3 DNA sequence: TGTGCCAGCTCGCCAACGGGGGGGACCTATGGCTACACCTTC.

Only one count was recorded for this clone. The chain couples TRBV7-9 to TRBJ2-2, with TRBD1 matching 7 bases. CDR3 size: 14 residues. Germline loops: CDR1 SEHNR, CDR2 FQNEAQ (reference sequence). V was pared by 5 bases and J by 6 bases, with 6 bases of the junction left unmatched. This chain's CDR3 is CASSPRQGPGELFF. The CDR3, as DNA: TGTGCCAGCAGCCCCAGACAGGGACCCGGGGAGCTGTTTTTT.

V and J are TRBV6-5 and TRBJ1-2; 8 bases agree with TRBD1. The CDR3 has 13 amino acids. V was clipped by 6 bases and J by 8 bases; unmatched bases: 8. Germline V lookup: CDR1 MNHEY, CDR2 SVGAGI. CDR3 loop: CASSQDRVIGYTF. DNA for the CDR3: TGTGCCAGCAGCCAGGACAGGGTGATCGGCTACACCTTC.

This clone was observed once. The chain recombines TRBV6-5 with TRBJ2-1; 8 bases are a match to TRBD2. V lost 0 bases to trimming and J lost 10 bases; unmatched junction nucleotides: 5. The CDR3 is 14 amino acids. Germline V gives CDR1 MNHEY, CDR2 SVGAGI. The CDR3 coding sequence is TGTGCCAGCAGTTACTCGACTAGCGCTGACGAGCAGTTCTTC. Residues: CASSYSTSADEQFF.

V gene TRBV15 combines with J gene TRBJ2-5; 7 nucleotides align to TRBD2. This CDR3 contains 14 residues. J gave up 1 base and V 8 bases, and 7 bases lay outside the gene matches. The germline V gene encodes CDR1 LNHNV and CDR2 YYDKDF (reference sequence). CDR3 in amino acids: CATGAGVSQETQYF. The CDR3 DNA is TGTGCCACCGGCGCGGGAGTTTCCCAAGAGACCCAGTACTTC.

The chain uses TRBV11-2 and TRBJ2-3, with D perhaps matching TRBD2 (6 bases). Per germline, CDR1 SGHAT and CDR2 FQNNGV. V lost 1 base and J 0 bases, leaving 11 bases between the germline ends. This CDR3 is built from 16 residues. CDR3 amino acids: CASSLVGGYSTDTQYF. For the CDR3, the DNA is TGTGCCAGCAGCTTAGTGGGGGGTTATAGCACAGATACGCAGTATTTT.

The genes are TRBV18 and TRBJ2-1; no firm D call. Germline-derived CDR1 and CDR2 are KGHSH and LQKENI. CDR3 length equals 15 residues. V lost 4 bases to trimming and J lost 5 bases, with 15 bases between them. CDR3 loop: CASSLNAGDNNEQFF. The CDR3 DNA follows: TGTGCCAGCTCACTAAATGCAGGCGATAACAATGAGCAGTTCTTC.

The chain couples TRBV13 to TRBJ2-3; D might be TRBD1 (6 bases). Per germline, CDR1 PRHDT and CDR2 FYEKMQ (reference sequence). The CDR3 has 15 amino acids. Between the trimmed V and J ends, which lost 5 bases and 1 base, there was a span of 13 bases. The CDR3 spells CASSRAGVGTDTQYF. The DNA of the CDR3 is TGTGCCAGCAGCCGCGCAGGGGTTGGCACAGATACGCAGTATTTT. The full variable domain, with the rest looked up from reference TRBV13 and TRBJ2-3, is AAGVIQSPRHLIKEKRETATLKCYPIPRHDTVYWYQQGPGQDPQFLISFYEKMQSDKGSIPDRFSAQQFSDYHSELNMSSLELGDSALYFCASSRAGVGTDTQYFGPGTRLTVL.

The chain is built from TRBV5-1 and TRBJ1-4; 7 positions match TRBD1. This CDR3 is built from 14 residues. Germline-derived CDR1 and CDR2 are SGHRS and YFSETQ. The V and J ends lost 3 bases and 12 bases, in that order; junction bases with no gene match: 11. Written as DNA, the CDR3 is TGCGCCAGCAGCTCGGACAGGCCAAATGGGGAACTGTTTTTT. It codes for CASSSDRPNGELFF.